The rows below give T cell receptor beta chains drawn from one sample of a study of identical twins. Via MiXCR, TCRdb re-called the 5' RACE reads, giving one row per CDR3 protein. The sample has a few hundred thousand distinct CDR3 sequences, roughly 10% seen once; the top ten hold roughly 7%. This same sample was also taken into another study, of yellow fever vaccine responses in identical twins.

Sequenced: CD8+ T cells sorted from blood. These receptors were taken from a woman under 30 in good health. CDR3s include the opening cysteine and the closing phenylalanine or tryptophan.

V	J	CDR3
TRBV3-1	TRBJ2-3	CASSQEALAGTSDTQYF
TRBV4-3	TRBJ2-7	CASSQDLRIGDRAYEQYF
TRBV20-1	TRBJ1-3	CSARDRGNGNTIYF
TRBV20-1	TRBJ1-4	CSAGGAGDGEKLFF
TRBV20-1	TRBJ2-7	CSARRQGLYEQYF
TRBV27	TRBJ2-7	CASSTGQDYEQYF
TRBV14	TRBJ1-4	CASSQEDRGEKLFF
TRBV2	TRBJ2-7	CASSERLAGAPTYEQYF
TRBV20-1	TRBJ1-4	CSARPPTTAQDEKLFF
TRBV2	TRBJ2-5	CASNRAPEQYF
TRBV7-8	TRBJ2-3	CASRLATDTQYF
TRBV12-3/TRBV12-4	TRBJ2-1	CASSLRLAGRYNEQFF
TRBV27	TRBJ2-1	CASSLLGVYNEQFF
TRBV20-1	TRBJ2-4	CSARDVRGMAKNIQYF
TRBV2	TRBJ1-1	CASRRVGQAGTEAFF
TRBV5-1	TRBJ2-3	CASSPGEGGSTDTQYF
TRBV6-2/TRBV6-3	TRBJ2-5	CASSSGRYEETQYF
TRBV20-1	TRBJ1-2	CSARVYRGDGYTF
TRBV3-1	TRBJ2-7	CASSQVTYEQYF
TRBV11-2	TRBJ1-4	CASSLAFSVGEKLFF
TRBV20-1	TRBJ2-7	CSAPVGRTRVYEQYF
TRBV4-3	TRBJ1-1	CASSQDRQGGTEAFF
TRBV12-3/TRBV12-4	TRBJ2-5	CASSFVLNGETQYF
TRBV7-9	TRBJ2-7	CASSSTTGAYEQYF
TRBV10-3	TRBJ2-5	CAISEYAETQYF